The clone carrying this T cell receptor (beta chain) occurred a few times. The antigen remains unidentified. Attached unique molecular identifiers marked individual cDNA molecules. TCRdb used MiXCR to reprocess the 5' RACE reads, holding one entry per CDR3 protein. This table holds roughly 81,000 distinct CDR3 sequences, about an eighth found once. The CDR3 extends over 14 amino acids. In germline, CDR1 is MNHNS, CDR2 SASEGT. The V and J ends lost 7 bases and 6 bases, in that order; junction bases with no gene match: 4. The data are from a study of early T cells in non-severe SARS-CoV-2 infection. Study background: Sequenced bulk RNA came from whole blood that was unsorted, and chains were unpaired. Study observations and caveats: VDJdb-based matching was biased toward anti-spike CD8 responses and missed private and CD4 specificities.

The TCR was taken from an adult who was a healthcare worker with PCR-confirmed SARS-CoV-2 infection or an uninfected control (not recorded which). The rearrangement joins TRBV6-1 to TRBJ2-1; TRBD2 matches at 12 bases. Sequenced material: whole blood. CDR3: CASTSSGRGNEQFF. Here the CDR3 DNA reads TGTGCCAGCACCTCTAGCGGGAGGGGCAATGAGCAGTTCTTC.